This is a list of T cell receptor beta chains from one sample in a study of T cell repertoires in cytomegalovirus infection. Via MiXCR, TCRdb re-called the reads, giving one row per CDR3 protein. The table shows 310,000 or so distinct CDR3 sequences, with roughly 25% occurring only once. Their antigens are not known. Material: cultured PBMCs, obtained from culture after CMV antigen stimulation. The receptors shown here come from a human donor in good health (CMV status not recorded). Some clones in this sample may be carry-over from other donors' samples. The CDR3 runs from the conserved cysteine through the conserved F or W. Fields, in order: D gene, clone size, V gene, J gene, CDR3 DNA, CDR3 protein. D genes are given only for firm matches. The listing skips clone size in some rows; elsewhere it reads once, few, many or a size class.

.,.,TRBV12-3/TRBV12-4,TRBJ2-5,TGTGCCAGCAAATACGTACAGAAGAAAGAGACCCAGTACTTC,CASKYVQKKETQYF
.,many,TRBV7-2,TRBJ2-1,TGTGCCAGCAGCTTATCTTTTTCTCAGCTCTTC,CASSLSFSQLF
TRBD2,.,TRBV7-8,TRBJ2-2,TGTGCCAGCAGCCTTCTCGGGGTACTTAGGCTAGCGGGTCGAACCGGGGAGCTGTTTTTT,CASSLLGVLRLAGRTGELFF
TRBD1,.,TRBV7-6,TRBJ2-5,TGTGCCAGCATCCGGGACAGGGGTGGTGAGACCCAGTACTTC,CASIRDRGGETQYF
TRBD2,few,TRBV19,TRBJ2-1,TGTGCCAGTACCCTGACTAGCGGAGGCTACAATGAGCAGTTCTTC,CASTLTSGGYNEQFF
.,.,TRBV27,TRBJ2-3,TGTGCCACCCCACACCGAAGAACGGAAGATACGCAGTATTTT,CATPHRRTEDTQYF
TRBD1,.,TRBV12-3/TRBV12-4,TRBJ1-1,TGTGCCAGCAGTTTTACCAGGGGGAGTTGGGGCGACACTGAAGCTTTCTTT,CASSFTRGSWGDTEAFF
TRBD2,few,TRBV11-2,TRBJ2-2,TGTGCCAGCAGCTCCACGGTGGGACTAGCGAGTGGCGGGGAGCTGTTTTTT,CASSSTVGLASGGELFF
TRBD1,.,TRBV7-9,TRBJ2-1,TGTGCCAGCAGACCCGGGACAGGGGTCTACAATGAGCAGTTCTTC,CASRPGTGVYNEQFF
TRBD2,.,TRBV24-1,TRBJ2-5,TGTGCCACCAGTGATTTTAGCGGGGGTAGGAAGACCCAGTACTTC,CATSDFSGGRKTQYF
.,.,TRBV6-2/TRBV6-3,TRBJ2-2,TGTGCCAGCAGTCGGGGCGGAACCGGGGAGCTGTTTTTT,CASSRGGTGELFF
.,many,TRBV7-2,TRBJ1-1,TGTGCCAGCAGCGTACGACGGATGAACACTGAAGCTTTCTTT,CASSVRRMNTEAFF
.,few,TRBV19,TRBJ2-3,TGTGCCAGTAGTATACAGCGGGCTAGCACAGATACGCAGTATTTT,CASSIQRASTDTQYF
.,few,TRBV6-2/TRBV6-3,TRBJ1-5,TGTGCCAGCAACGACCCGGGGGATCAGCCCCAGCATTTT,CASNDPGDQPQHF
TRBD2,many,TRBV7-8,TRBJ2-3,TGTGCCAGCAGCTGGGGACTAGCGGGAGCTTCAGATACGCAGTATTTT,CASSWGLAGASDTQYF
TRBD1,many,TRBV7-2,TRBJ1-1,TGTGCCAGCAGCTTAGGGCGGGACAGCCTTGAAGCTTTCTTT,CASSLGRDSLEAFF
.,.,TRBV7-6,TRBJ2-1,TGTGCCAGCAGCTGGAGAGCAGCAAGCTCCTACAATGAGCAGTTCTTC,CASSWRAASSYNEQFF